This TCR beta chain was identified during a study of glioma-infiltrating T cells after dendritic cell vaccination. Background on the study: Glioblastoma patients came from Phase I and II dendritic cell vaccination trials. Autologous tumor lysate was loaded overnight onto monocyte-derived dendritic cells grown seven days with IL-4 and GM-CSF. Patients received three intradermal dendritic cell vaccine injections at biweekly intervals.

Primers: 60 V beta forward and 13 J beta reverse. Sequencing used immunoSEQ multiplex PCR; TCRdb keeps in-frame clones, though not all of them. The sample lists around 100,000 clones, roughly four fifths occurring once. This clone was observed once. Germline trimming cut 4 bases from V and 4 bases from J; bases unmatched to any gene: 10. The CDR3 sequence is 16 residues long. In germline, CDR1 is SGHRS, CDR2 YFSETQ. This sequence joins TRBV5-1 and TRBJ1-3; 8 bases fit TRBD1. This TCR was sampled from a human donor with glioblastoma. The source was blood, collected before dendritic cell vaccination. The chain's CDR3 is CASSQQQGAEGNTIYF. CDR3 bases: TGCGCCAGCAGCCAGCAGCAGGGGGCGGAGGGAAACACCATATATTTT.